This T cell receptor (beta chain) emerged from a study of blood T cell repertoires in COVID-19. For the study at large: The United States, Italy and Spain provided the acute and convalescent COVID-19 samples.

Trimming removed 5 bases at V and 4 bases at J, with 12 bases between. The CDR3 spans 13 residues. Looked up from germline, CDR1 is MNHEY and CDR2 is SVGAGI. Recruited during active infection, patients (from Seattle) were subsequently followed longitudinally. As processed by the authors: Reference gene primers were amplified, and this amplification served to estimate nucleated cell counts. Sequenced by immunoSEQ multiplex PCR; TCRdb stores in-frame clones only, minus some. For V, J and clone size, that table is used; D and trimming come from the DNA. The sample records roughly 150,000 clones, approximately 86% being singletons.

The chain uses TRBV6-5 and TRBJ2-7; perhaps TRBD1 as D (6 bases). This TCR was sampled from a woman older than 75 with COVID-19, enrolled during active disease. The material sequenced was peripheral blood. CDR3 nucleotide sequence: TGTGCCAGCAGTCAACAGGGATCGTACGAGCAGTACTTC. This sequence encodes CASSQQGSYEQYF.